This TCR beta chain was found in a study of blood T cells in healthy people across ages. The use of a sample-barcoded 5' primer and a J-beta primer mix characterized a second PCR of roughly 6 to 11 cycles. TCRdb called the 5' RACE reads again in MiXCR, with one record for every CDR3 protein. The table shows about 1.6 million distinct CDR3 sequences, with roughly a third occurring only once. The sequence was collected from a woman aged 30 to 39 in good health. Sequenced material: blood.

Here the CDR3 DNA reads TGCAGTGCGGTTTACTCACAGGGGATATCCAATGAGCAGTTCTTC. This sequence encodes CSAVYSQGISNEQFF. J is TRBJ2-1 and V is TRBV20-1, with 7 bases identical to TRBD1. This CDR3 has 15 amino acids. Looked up from germline, CDR1 is DFQATT and CDR2 is SNEGSKA (reference sequence). V shed 6 bases, J shed 6 bases, and the junction held 14 bases outside the gene matches.